The TCR beta chain described here comes from a study of identical twins. Study-level results: Analyses based on zero insertions could be partly confounded by invariant MAIT and iNKT cells. Its conclusions, products of cross-sectional statistical analysis, did not come from following the same donors.

This CDR3 is 13 amino acids long. Trimming cost V 5 bases and J 5 bases; bases outside gene matches: 5. Per germline, CDR1 KGHSH and CDR2 LQKENI. A universal primer site was created by template switching, with the cDNA bearing unique molecular identifiers. From the 5' RACE reads, TCRdb called clonotypes with MiXCR, one entry per CDR3 protein. The repertoire holds about 520,000 distinct CDR3 sequences, with around 20% as singletons. Only a few counts were recorded for this clonotype. Its antigen is still unknown. Separately, the same data were catalogued under a study of T cells expressing NK-cell markers.

This chain joins TRBV18 and TRBJ1-2; 7 bases are shared with TRBD1. The sample taken for sequencing was CD4+ T cells sorted from blood. The sequence derives from a woman between 18 and 29 years old in good health. CDR3 protein: CASSTGTAYGYTF. The CDR3 DNA sequence: TGTGCCAGCTCAACCGGGACAGCTTATGGCTACACCTTC.